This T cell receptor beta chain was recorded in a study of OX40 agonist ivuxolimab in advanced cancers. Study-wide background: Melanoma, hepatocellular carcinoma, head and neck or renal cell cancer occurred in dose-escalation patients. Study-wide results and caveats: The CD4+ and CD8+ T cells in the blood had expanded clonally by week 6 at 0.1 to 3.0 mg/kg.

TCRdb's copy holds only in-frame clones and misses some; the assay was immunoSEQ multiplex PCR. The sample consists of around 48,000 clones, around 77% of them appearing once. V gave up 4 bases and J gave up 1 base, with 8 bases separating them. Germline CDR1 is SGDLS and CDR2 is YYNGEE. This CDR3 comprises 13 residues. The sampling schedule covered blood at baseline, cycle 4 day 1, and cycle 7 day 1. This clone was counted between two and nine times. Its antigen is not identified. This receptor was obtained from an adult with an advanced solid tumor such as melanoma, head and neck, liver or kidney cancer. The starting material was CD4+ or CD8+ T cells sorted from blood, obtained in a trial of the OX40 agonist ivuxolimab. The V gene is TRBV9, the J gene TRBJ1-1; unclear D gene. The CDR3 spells CASSHSQNTEAFF. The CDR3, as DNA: TGTGCCAGCAGCCATAGCCAGAACACTGAAGCTTTCTTT.